These 15 T cell receptor beta chains were all obtained from the same sample, sequenced in a study of technical replicates of blood from several donors. Profiled with immunoSEQ multiplex PCR; TCRdb holds only in-frame clones, not every one. Of about 80,000 clones in the sample, more than 95% are singletons; the top ten hold roughly 0.16%. Specimen: T cells isolated from PBMCs. Receptors originate from a human donor in good health.

The rearrangement joins TRBV6-5 to TRBJ1-5; D is possibly TRBD1 (6 bases). The germline CDR1 and CDR2 sequences are MNHEY and SVGAGI. CDR3 length equals 15 residues. V was pared by 0 bases and J by 4 bases, with 10 bases between. The CDR3 sequence: CASSYSQGTNQPQHF. The CDR3 nucleotides read TGTGCCAGCAGTTACTCGCAGGGGACGAATCAGCCCCAGCATTTT.

The genes are TRBV5-1 and TRBJ1-4, with a tentative D call TRBD1 (5 bases). Looked up from germline, CDR1 is SGHRS and CDR2 is YFSETQ. The V end was cut by 0 bases, the J end by 8 bases, with 11 bases between. The CDR3 loop spans 14 amino acids. The CDR3 bases are TGCGCCAGCAGCTTGGGCAGGGATGGGGAAAAACTGTTTTTT. Translating it yields CASSLGRDGEKLFF.

The chain is built from TRBV5-6 and TRBJ2-1, with 12 bases lining up with TRBD2. Germline loops: CDR1 SGHDT, CDR2 YYEEEE. V lost 3 bases, J lost 2 bases, and 3 bases stayed unmatched. There are 16 residues in the CDR3. The CDR3 protein is CASSSGLAGAYNEQFF. The CDR3 DNA follows: TGTGCCAGCAGCTCGGGACTAGCGGGCGCCTACAATGAGCAGTTCTTC.

The rearrangement uses TRBV6-5 and TRBJ2-7; 9 nucleotides line up with TRBD1. Germline trimming cut 6 bases from V and 5 bases from J; bases unmatched to any gene: 8. CDR3 size: 14 residues. Per the germline V gene, CDR1 is MNHEY and CDR2 is SVGAGI. The CDR3 coding sequence is TGTGCCAGCAGGGTACCGGGACAGGGCCACGAGCAGTACTTC. Its translation: CASRVPGQGHEQYF.

The chain has TRBV14 and TRBJ1-3; TRBD1 matches 7 bases. This CDR3 spans 18 amino acids. Germline CDR1 reads SGHDN; CDR2 reads FVKESK. The V segment lost 0 bases and the J segment 4 bases; nucleotides outside the gene matches: 12. The CDR3 reads CASSQEIMTGRPGNTIYF. DNA for the CDR3: TGTGCCAGCAGCCAAGAAATTATGACAGGGCGCCCCGGAAACACCATATATTTT.

This chain joins TRBV7-9 and TRBJ2-3, with 9 bases matching TRBD1. Germline assignment: CDR1 SEHNR and CDR2 FQNEAQ (reference sequence). The CDR3 is 14 residues long. The trim removed 3 bases at V and 6 bases at J, leaving 4 bases unmatched. The CDR3 DNA sequence: TGTGCCAGCAGCTTCGGACAGGGGCAGGATACGCAGTATTTT. Protein sequence: CASSFGQGQDTQYF. Full variable domain (remainder filled in from reference TRBV7-9 and TRBJ2-3): DTGVSQNPRHKITKRGQNVTFRCDPISEHNRLYWYRQTLGQGPEFLTYFQNEAQLEKSRLLSDRFSAERPKGSFSTLEIQRTEQGDSAMYLCASSFGQGQDTQYFGPGTRLTVL.

This rearrangement joins TRBV13 to TRBJ1-3; 7 bases agree with TRBD1. The CDR3 extends over 16 amino acids. Germline V gene data show CDR1 as PRHDT and CDR2 as FYEKMQ (reference sequence). Trimming at V came to 5 bases and at J to 3 bases, leaving 10 bases not matched to a gene. The CDR3: CASSKAGGLVGNTIYF. The CDR3 nucleotides are TGTGCCAGCAGCAAAGCAGGGGGGCTAGTTGGAAACACCATATATTTT.

The J gene is TRBJ1-2, the V gene TRBV28; TRBD1 aligns across 9 bases. With 5 bases clipped from V and 8 bases from J, the junction kept 12 bases outside the gene matches. The CDR3 sequence is 15 residues long. Germline-derived CDR1 and CDR2 are MDHEN and SYDVKM. This CDR3 is CASSQPSGQGGGYTF. The CDR3 DNA is TGTGCCAGCAGTCAACCATCGGGACAGGGAGGAGGCTACACCTTC.

The chain joins TRBV19 to TRBJ1-5; 7 positions match TRBD1. CDR1 and CDR2 from the germline V gene are LNHDA and SQIVND (reference sequence). The CDR3 has 14 residues. CDR3 DNA: TGTGCGGGTGCCGGCACAGGGGCAGGTCAGCCCCAGCATTTT. Amino acid sequence: CAGAGTGAGQPQHF.

The CDR3 loop reads CASSIWTGTTNEKLFF. Written as DNA, the CDR3 is TGTGCCAGCAGCATTTGGACAGGGACAACTAATGAAAAACTGTTTTTT. The chain employs TRBV11-2 and TRBJ1-4; 8 bases fit TRBD1. This CDR3 region has 16 residues. V dropped 5 bases and J dropped 0; count of bases not matched to a gene: 5. Germline CDR1 and CDR2: SGHAT and FQNNGV.

The gene calls are TRBV29-1 and TRBJ2-7, with a possible D match to TRBD2 (5 bases). Looked up from germline, CDR1 is SQVTM and CDR2 is ANQGSEA. The V gene lost 4 bases and the J gene lost 2 bases, with 9 bases spanning the gap. This CDR3 has 12 residues. DNA of the CDR3: TGCAGCGTTGCGGGATACACCTACGAGCAGTACTTC. This gives the protein CSVAGYTYEQYF.

This chain joins TRBV29-1 and TRBJ1-1, with 8 bases lining up with TRBD1. V gave up 5 bases and J gave up 2 bases; unmatched junction bases: 10. There are 15 residues in the CDR3. Germline lookup yields CDR1 SQVTM and CDR2 ANQGSEA. As DNA, the CDR3 is TGCAGCGTTAGGACAGGGTACGATGGAAACACTGAAGCTTTCTTT. Amino acid sequence: CSVRTGYDGNTEAFF.

The chain recombines TRBV5-8 with TRBJ2-7; D remains unclear. This CDR3 is built from 11 residues. Looked up from germline, CDR1 is SGHTS and CDR2 is YDEGEE. The V end lost 4 bases, the J end lost 7 bases, and 9 bases lay between the germline ends. CDR3 sequence reads: CASSPKWEQYF. The CDR3 nucleotides are TGTGCCAGCAGCCCTAAGTGGGAGCAGTACTTC.

The chain uses TRBV15 and TRBJ1-3, with 7 positions matching TRBD1. The CDR3 is 14 residues long. Germline CDR1 and CDR2: LNHNV and YYDKDF (reference sequence). Trimming cost V 4 bases and J 1 base; bases outside gene matches: 1. In DNA form, the CDR3 reads TGTGCCACCAGCATGGACAGGTCTGGAAACACCATATATTTT. Translated: CATSMDRSGNTIYF.

DNA for the CDR3: TGTGCCTGGGGGAATCGGGGGCAGTACTTC. Translating it yields CAWGNRGQYF. The chain links TRBV30 to TRBJ2-7, with a tentative D call TRBD2 (5 bases). The CDR3 length is 10 residues. Germline V gene sequence: CDR1 GTSNPN, CDR2 SVGIG (reference sequence). The V end was cut by 5 bases, the J end by 9 bases, with 11 bases between.